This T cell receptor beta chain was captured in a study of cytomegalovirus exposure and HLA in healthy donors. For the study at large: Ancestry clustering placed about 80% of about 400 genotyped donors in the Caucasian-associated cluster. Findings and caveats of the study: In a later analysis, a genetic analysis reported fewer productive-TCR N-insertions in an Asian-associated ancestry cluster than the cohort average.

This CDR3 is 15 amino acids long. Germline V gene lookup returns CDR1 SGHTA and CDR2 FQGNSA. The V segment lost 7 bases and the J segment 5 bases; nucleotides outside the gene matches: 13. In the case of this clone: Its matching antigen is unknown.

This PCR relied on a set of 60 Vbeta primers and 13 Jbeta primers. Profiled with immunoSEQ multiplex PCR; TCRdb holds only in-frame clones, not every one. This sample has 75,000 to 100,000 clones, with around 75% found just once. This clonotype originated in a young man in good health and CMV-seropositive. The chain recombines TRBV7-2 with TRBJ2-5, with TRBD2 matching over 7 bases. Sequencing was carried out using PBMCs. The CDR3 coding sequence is TGTGCCAGCACTCCCGGACTAGGCTCCTTGGAGACCCAGTACTTC. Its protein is CASTPGLGSLETQYF. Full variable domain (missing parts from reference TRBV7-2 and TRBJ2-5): GAGVSQSPSNKVTEKGKDVELRCDPISGHTALYWYRQSLGQGLEFLIYFQGNSAPDKSGLPSDRFSAERTGGSVSTLTIQRTQQEDSAVYLCASTPGLGSLETQYFGPGTRLLVL.